The entry that follows covers one TCR beta chain sequence. Its antigen is still unknown. Stated time point: approximately ten-day in vitro stimulation with candidate neoantigen peptide 6. An approximately ten-day in vitro culture was run per each of about seven reactive peptides. This specimen comes from a study of PD-1 blockade in mismatch repair-deficient tumors. Germline V gene data show CDR1 as MDHEN and CDR2 as SYDVKM. J lost 4 bases, V lost 2 bases, and 5 bases had no gene match. This CDR3 is 15 amino acids long. TCRdb's copy holds only in-frame clones and misses some; the assay was immunoSEQ multiplex PCR. The data hold roughly 14,000 clones, with 85% to 90% observed a single time.

This clonotype originated in an adult with mismatch repair-deficient cancer. The chain is built from TRBV28 and TRBJ2-5; 9 bases are shared with TRBD2. This specimen consisted of cells cultured in vitro, obtained from a patient treated with pembrolizumab. CDR3 nucleotides: TGTGCCAGCAGTTTAGGGGGACTAGCTGGAGAGACCCAGTACTTC. It is translated as CASSLGGLAGETQYF.